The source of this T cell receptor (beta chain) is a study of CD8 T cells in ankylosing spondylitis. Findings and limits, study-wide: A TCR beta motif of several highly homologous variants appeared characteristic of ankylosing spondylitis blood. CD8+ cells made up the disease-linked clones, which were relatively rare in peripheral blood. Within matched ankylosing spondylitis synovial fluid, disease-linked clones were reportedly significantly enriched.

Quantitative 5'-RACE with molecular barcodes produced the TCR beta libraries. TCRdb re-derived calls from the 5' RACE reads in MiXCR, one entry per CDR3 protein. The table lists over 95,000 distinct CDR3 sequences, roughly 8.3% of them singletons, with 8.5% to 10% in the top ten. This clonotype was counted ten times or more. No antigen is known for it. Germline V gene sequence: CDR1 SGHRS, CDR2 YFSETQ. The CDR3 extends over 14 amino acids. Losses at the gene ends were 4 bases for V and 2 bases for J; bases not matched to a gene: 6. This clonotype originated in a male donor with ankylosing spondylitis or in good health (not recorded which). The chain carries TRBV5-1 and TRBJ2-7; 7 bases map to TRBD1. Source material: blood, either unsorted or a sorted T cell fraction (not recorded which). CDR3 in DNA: TGCGCCAGCAGCCCCGGGACAGCTACCTACGAGCAGTACTTC. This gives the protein CASSPGTATYEQYF.